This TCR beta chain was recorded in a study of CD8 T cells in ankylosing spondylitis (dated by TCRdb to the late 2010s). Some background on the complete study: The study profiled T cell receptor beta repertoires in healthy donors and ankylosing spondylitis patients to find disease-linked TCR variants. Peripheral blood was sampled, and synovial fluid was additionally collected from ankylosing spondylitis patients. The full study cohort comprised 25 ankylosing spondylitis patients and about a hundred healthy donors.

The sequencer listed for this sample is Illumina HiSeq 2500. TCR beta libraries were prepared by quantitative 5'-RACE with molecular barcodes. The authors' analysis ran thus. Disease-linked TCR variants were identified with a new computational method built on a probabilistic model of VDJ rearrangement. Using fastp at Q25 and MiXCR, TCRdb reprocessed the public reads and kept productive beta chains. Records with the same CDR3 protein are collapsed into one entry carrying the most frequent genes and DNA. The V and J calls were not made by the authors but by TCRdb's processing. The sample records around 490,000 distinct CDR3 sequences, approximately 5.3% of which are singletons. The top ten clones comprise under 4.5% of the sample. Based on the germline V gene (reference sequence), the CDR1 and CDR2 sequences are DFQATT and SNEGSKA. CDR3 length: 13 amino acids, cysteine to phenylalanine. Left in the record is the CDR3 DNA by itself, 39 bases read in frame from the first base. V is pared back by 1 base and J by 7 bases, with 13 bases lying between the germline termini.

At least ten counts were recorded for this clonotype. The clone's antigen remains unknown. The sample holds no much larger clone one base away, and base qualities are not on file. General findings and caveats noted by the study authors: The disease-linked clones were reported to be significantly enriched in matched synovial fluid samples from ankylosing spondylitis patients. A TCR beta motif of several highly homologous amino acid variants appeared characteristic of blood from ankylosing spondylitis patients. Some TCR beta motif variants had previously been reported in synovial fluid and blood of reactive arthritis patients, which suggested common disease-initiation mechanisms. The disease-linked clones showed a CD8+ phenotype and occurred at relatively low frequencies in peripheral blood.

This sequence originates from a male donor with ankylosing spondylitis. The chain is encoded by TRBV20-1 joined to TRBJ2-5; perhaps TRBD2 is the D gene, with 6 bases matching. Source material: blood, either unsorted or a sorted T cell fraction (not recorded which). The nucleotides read TGCAGTGCTAGAGCTACAGCCGGGGGGACCCAGTACTTC. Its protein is CSARATAGGTQYF.